The 10 T cell receptor beta chains given below trace back to one sample, sequenced in a study of blood T cell repertoires in COVID-19. The data were produced by immunoSEQ multiplex PCR, yet TCRdb's version contains in-frame clones alone and is incomplete. This table has more than 110,000 clones, approximately 90% appearing once. The sample comprised peripheral blood. The receptor set was obtained from a man between 60 and 75 years old with active or convalescent COVID-19.

The chain has TRBV21-1 and TRBJ2-2; the listed D gene, TRBD2, was not tested against the DNA. TRBV21-1 is tagged as a pseudogene. CDR3 length equals 17 residues. The CDR3, as DNA: TGTGCCAGGTACCCCGGGACTAGCGCGGAGAACACCGGGGAGCTGTTTTTT. Translation gives CARYPGTSAENTGELFF.

This clone was observed a few times. The chain links TRBV19 to TRBJ2-7; TRBD1 might be the D (5 bases). The CDR3 covers 18 residues. V was trimmed by 4 bases and J by 0 bases, leaving 22 bases between them. Germline loops: CDR1 LNHDA, CDR2 SQIVND (reference sequence). CDR3 loop: CASSTASLGDSSSYEQYF. The CDR3 DNA reads TGTGCCAGTAGTACTGCCTCCTTAGGGGATTCAAGCTCCTACGAGCAGTACTTC.

The V and J genes are TRBV10-3 and TRBJ2-1; TRBD1 aligns across 9 bases. In germline, CDR1 is ENHRY, CDR2 SYGVKD. J lost 7 bases, V lost 4 bases, and 8 bases had no gene match. This CDR3 has 15 amino acids. The CDR3 region is CAISASQGALNEQFF. CDR3 nucleotides: TGTGCCATCAGTGCGTCACAGGGGGCATTAAATGAGCAGTTCTTC.

This sequence joins TRBV30 and TRBJ2-1; TRBD2 matches 8 bases. Unmatched junction bases numbered 3, after V lost 7 bases and J lost 1 base. This CDR3 has 13 amino acids. From germline, CDR1 is GTSNPN and CDR2 SVGIG (reference sequence). The CDR3 sequence: CAFQRESYNEQFF. The CDR3, as DNA: TGTGCCTTCCAGCGGGAGTCCTACAATGAGCAGTTCTTC. Using reference TRBV30 and TRBJ2-1 for the parts outside the CDR3, the full variable domain is SQTIHQWPATLVQPVGSPLSLECTVEGTSNPNLYWYRQAAGRGLQLLFYSVGIGQISSEVPQNLSASRPQDRQFILSSKKLLLSDSGFYLCAFQRESYNEQFFGPGTRLTVL.

This clone was picked up one time. The chain joins TRBV5-4 to TRBJ2-3, with 8 nucleotides matching TRBD1. Germline V gene lookup returns CDR1 SGHNT and CDR2 YYREEE (reference sequence). Losses at the gene ends were 3 bases for V and 3 bases for J; bases not matched to a gene: 9. The CDR3 loop spans 16 amino acids. CDR3 amino acids: CASSSPGGGVTDTQYF. CDR3 coding DNA: TGTGCCAGCAGCTCGCCAGGGGGCGGTGTAACAGATACGCAGTATTTT.

The chain couples TRBV18 to TRBJ2-1; 11 positions match TRBD2. CDR1 and CDR2 from the germline V gene are KGHSH and LQKENI. J lost 5 bases, V lost 6 bases, and 3 bases had no gene match. The CDR3 has 14 amino acids. The CDR3 protein is CASSTSGRNNEQFF. The CDR3 DNA reads TGTGCCAGCTCCACTAGCGGGAGAAACAATGAGCAGTTCTTC.

The V gene is TRBV2, the J gene TRBJ2-7; 7 positions match TRBD2. This CDR3 is built from 15 residues. V lost 7 bases, J lost 3 bases, and 12 bases stayed unmatched. Germline-derived CDR1 and CDR2 are SNHLY and FYNNEI. CDR3 nucleotide sequence: TGTGCCAGCAACCTCGGAGGGGCTAGCGGCTACGAGCAGTACTTC. This encodes CASNLGGASGYEQYF. Full variable domain (outside the CDR3, taken from reference TRBV2 and TRBJ2-7): EPEVTQTPSHQVTQMGQEVILRCVPISNHLYFYWYRQILGQKVEFLVSFYNNEISEKSEIFDDQFSVERPDGSNFTLKIRSTKLEDSAMYFCASNLGGASGYEQYFGPGTRLTVT.

The chain recombines TRBV9 with TRBJ2-5, with a tentative D call TRBD2 (7 bases). Between the trimmed V and J ends, which lost 3 bases and 4 bases, there was a span of 10 bases. The CDR3 extends over 13 amino acids. Germline-derived CDR1 and CDR2 are SGDLS and YYNGEE. The CDR3 DNA sequence: TGTGCCAGCAGCGCGGGGGGCCCAGAGACCCAGTACTTC. Protein: CASSAGGPETQYF.

The chain uses TRBV18 and TRBJ2-3, with 8 bases aligning to TRBD2. The germline V gene encodes CDR1 KGHSH and CDR2 LQKENI. The ends lost 0 bases at V and 0 bases at J; junction bases unmatched: 8. The CDR3 is made up of 18 amino acids. CDR3 protein: CASSPPVGIAGSTDTQYF. The CDR3 DNA reads TGTGCCAGCTCACCACCGGTGGGTATAGCGGGGAGCACAGATACGCAGTATTTT. The variable domain in full, completed from reference TRBV18 and TRBJ2-3, reads NAGVMQNPRHLVRRRGQEARLRCSPMKGHSHVYWYRQLPEEGLKFMVYLQKENIIDESGMPKERFSAEFPKEGPSILRIQQVVRGDSAAYFCASSPPVGIAGSTDTQYFGPGTRLTVL.

The rearrangement uses TRBV27 and TRBJ2-7; a possible D gene is TRBD1 (6 bases). The ends were cut back, 4 bases at V and 1 base at J, with 17 bases in the middle. This CDR3 is 16 amino acids long. CDR1 and CDR2 from the germline V gene are MNHEY and SMNVEV (reference sequence). CDR3 DNA: TGTGCCAGCAGTTCCCGACAGGCCGCGCCATCCTACGAGCAGTACTTC. It encodes CASSSRQAAPSYEQYF.